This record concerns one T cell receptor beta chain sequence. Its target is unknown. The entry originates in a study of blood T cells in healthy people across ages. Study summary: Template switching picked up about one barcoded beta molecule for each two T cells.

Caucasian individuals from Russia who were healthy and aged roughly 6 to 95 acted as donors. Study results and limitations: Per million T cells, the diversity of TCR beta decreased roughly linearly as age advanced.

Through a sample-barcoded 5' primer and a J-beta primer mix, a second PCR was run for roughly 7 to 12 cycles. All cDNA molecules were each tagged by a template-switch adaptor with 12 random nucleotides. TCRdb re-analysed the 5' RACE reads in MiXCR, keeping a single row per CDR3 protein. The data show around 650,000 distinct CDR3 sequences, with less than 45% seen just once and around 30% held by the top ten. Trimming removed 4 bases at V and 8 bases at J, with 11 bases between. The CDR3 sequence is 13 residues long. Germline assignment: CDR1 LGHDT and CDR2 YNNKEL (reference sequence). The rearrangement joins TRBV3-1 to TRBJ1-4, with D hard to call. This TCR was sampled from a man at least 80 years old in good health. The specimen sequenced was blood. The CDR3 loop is CASSPTRGEKLFF. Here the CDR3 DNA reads TGTGCCAGCAGCCCCACTCGAGGGGAAAAACTGTTTTTT.